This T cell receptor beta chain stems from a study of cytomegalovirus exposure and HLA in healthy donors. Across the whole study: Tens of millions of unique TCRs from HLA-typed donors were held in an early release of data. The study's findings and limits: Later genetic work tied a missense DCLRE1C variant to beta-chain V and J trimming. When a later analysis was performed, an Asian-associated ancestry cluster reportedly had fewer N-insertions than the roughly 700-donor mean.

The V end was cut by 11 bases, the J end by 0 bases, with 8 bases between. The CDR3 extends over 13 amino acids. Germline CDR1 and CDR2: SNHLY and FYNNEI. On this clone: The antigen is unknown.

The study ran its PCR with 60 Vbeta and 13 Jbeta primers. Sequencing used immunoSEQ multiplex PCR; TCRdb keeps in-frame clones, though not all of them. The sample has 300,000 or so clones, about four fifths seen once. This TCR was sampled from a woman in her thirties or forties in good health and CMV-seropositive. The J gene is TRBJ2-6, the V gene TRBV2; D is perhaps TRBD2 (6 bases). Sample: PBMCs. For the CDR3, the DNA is TGTGCCCTCGGGGGCTCTGGGGCCAACGTCCTGACTTTC. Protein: CALGGSGANVLTF.